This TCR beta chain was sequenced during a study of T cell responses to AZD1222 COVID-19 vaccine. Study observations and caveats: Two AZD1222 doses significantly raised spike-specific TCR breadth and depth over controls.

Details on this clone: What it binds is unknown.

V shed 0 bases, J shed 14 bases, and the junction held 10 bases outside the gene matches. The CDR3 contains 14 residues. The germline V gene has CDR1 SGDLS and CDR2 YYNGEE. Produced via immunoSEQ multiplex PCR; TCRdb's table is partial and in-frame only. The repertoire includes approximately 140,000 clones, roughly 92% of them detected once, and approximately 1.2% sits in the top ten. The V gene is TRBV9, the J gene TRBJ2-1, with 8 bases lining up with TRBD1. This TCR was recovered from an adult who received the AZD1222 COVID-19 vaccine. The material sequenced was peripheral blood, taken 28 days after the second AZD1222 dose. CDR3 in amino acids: CASSVDQGAGVKFF. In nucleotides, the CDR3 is TGTGCCAGCAGCGTAGATCAGGGGGCCGGCGTGAAGTTCTTC. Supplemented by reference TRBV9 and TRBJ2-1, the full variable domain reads DSGVTQTPKHLITATGQRVTLRCSPRSGDLSVYWYQQSLDQGLQFLIQYYNGEERAKGNILERFSAQQFPDLHSELNLSSLELGDSALYFCASSVDQGAGVKFFGPGTRLTVL.